A single sample is the source of the 8 T cell receptor beta chains below, sequenced in a study of cytomegalovirus exposure and HLA in healthy donors. PCR involved 60 Vbeta and 13 Jbeta primers. Sequencing was performed with immunoSEQ multiplex PCR; in TCRdb, only in-frame clones are kept and a portion is missing. The sample consists of approximately 77,000 clones, roughly two thirds of them appearing once. Sequenced input: PBMCs. These receptors were obtained from a man in his 60s in good health and CMV-seropositive.

In its sample, this clone was seen a few times. The chain joins TRBV7-9 to TRBJ2-5; D uncertain. Germline V lookup: CDR1 SEHNR, CDR2 FQNEAQ (reference sequence). The CDR3 covers 12 residues. Between the trimmed V and J ends, which lost 1 base and 5 bases, there was a span of 5 bases. CDR3 sequence (DNA): TGTGCCAGCAGCTTAGGTGAGGAGACCCAGTACTTC. This codes for CASSLGEETQYF.

This clone was seen only a few times. The V gene is TRBV20-1, the J gene TRBJ2-5, with no clear D. V lost 3 bases and J lost 5, with 4 bases in between. This CDR3 has 10 amino acids. Germline CDR1 and CDR2: DFQATT and SNEGSKA (reference sequence). CDR3 in amino acids: CSARQETQYF. Written as DNA, the CDR3 is TGCAGTGCTAGGCAGGAGACCCAGTACTTC.

The chain employs TRBV9 and TRBJ1-5; 12 positions match TRBD1. Germline values: CDR1 SGDLS, CDR2 YYNGEE. CDR3 length equals 16 residues. The junction had 10 bases not matched to a gene; V was cut back by 4 bases and J by 8 bases. In nucleotides, the CDR3 is TGTGCCAGCAGCCCCACGGTTGGGACAGGGGGCGAGCCCCAGCATTTT. Protein: CASSPTVGTGGEPQHF. The full variable domain, rest sourced from reference TRBV9 and TRBJ1-5, is DSGVTQTPKHLITATGQRVTLRCSPRSGDLSVYWYQQSLDQGLQFLIQYYNGEERAKGNILERFSAQQFPDLHSELNLSSLELGDSALYFCASSPTVGTGGEPQHFGDGTRLSIL.

About this clone itself: An end of the junction does not agree with germline; a read error may underlie this. The rearrangement joins TRBV6-1 to TRBJ1-6, with D possibly matching TRBD1 (5 bases). There are 15 residues in the CDR3. Germline loops: CDR1 MNHNS, CDR2 SASEGT. The CDR3 nucleotides are TGTGCCAGCAGTGACGTGGCGTGGGGGGATTCGCCCCTCCACTTT. Translating it yields CASSDVAWGDSPLHF.

The genes are TRBV5-6 and TRBJ1-2; TRBD1 is a possible D gene (5 bases). Trimming cost V 6 bases and J 8 bases, with 17 bases left between them. The germline CDR1 and CDR2 sequences are SGHDT and YYEEEE. The CDR3 length is 13 residues. CDR3 protein: CASTMGGDCGYTF. Here the CDR3 DNA reads TGTGCCAGCACCATGGGGGGGGACTGCGGCTACACCTTC.

This clone was seen just once. This chain joins TRBV13 and TRBJ1-2, with 10 bases that match TRBD1. The CDR3 runs to 17 residues. After removal of 4 bases from V and 4 bases from J, the junction contained 12 bases not matched to a gene. CDR1 and CDR2 from the germline V gene are PRHDT and FYEKMQ (reference sequence). CDR3 sequence reads: CASSSYPGTGDFYGYTF. DNA of the CDR3: TGTGCCAGCAGCTCTTACCCCGGGACAGGGGATTTCTATGGCTACACCTTC.

The V call is TRBV5-1, the J call TRBJ1-3; D gene ambiguous. Germline V gene sequence: CDR1 SGHRS, CDR2 YFSETQ. The CDR3 covers 13 residues. V was shortened by 2 bases and J by 0 bases, with 3 bases between the two germline ends. CDR3 nucleotides: TGCGCCAGCAGCTTTAGCTCTGGAAACACCATATATTTT. Its protein is CASSFSSGNTIYF.

This chain connects TRBV4-1 to TRBJ1-2; 7 bases agree with TRBD1. The V gene end was trimmed by 2 bases and the J gene end by 6 bases; junction bases not matched to a gene: 9. The CDR3 has 15 amino acids. The V gene's germline CDR1 is MGHRA and CDR2 YSYEKL. The CDR3 bases are TGCGCCAGCAGCCAAATGAGTACAGGGGTGGATGGCTACACCTTC. Translating gives CASSQMSTGVDGYTF.